The 5 T cell receptor beta chains listed next were all sequenced from one sample in a study of neurological immune-mediated disorders. MiXCR was run by TCRdb on the 5' RACE reads, yielding one entry per CDR3 protein. The sample has around 67,000 distinct CDR3 sequences, roughly 5.5% seen once. Sample: PBMCs. These receptors originate from a man aged 18 to 29 with multiple sclerosis.

This clonotype was detected many times. CDR3 nucleotide sequence: TGTGCCAGCAGTTTGAAGGGACAGGCCCTGACCTACGAGCAGTACTTC. Protein product: CASSLKGQALTYEQYF. The chain employs TRBV12-3 or TRBV12-4 and TRBJ2-7; 8 bases agree with TRBD1. The junction had 9 bases not matched to a gene; V was cut back by 3 bases and J by 2 bases. This CDR3 has 16 amino acids.

This clonotype showed up just once. This may arise from a read error, as a much more abundant clone is one base away. Lacking the conserved final phenylalanine or tryptophan, this CDR3 likely reflects a read error. V gene TRBV6-5 combines with J gene TRBJ1-2; D unclear. The CDR3 length is 13 residues. Germline CDR1 MNHEY, CDR2 SVGAGI. V lost 6 bases, J lost 8 bases, and 16 bases lay in between. The CDR3, as DNA: TGTGCCAGCAGCATAACCGAGAGGGAGGGCTACACCATC. Translating it yields CASSITEREGYTI.

This clonotype came up many times. The chain employs TRBV5-1 and TRBJ2-1; the match to TRBD2 covers 13 bases. J gave up 8 bases and V 3 bases, and 5 bases lay outside the gene matches. The CDR3 contains 15 residues. Germline CDR1 and CDR2: SGHRS and YFSETQ. CDR3 coding DNA: TGCGCCAGCAGCTGGGGGACTAGCGGGAACTATGAGCAGTTCTTC. Its translation: CASSWGTSGNYEQFF.

This clonotype was picked up many times. CDR3 sequence (DNA): TGTGCCAGCAGCTATCCAGGGGAACACGAGCAGTACTTC. This translates into CASSYPGEHEQYF. This sequence joins TRBV7-8 and TRBJ2-7; D might be TRBD1 (6 bases). Germline loops: CDR1 SGHVS, CDR2 FQNEAQ. The CDR3 covers 13 residues. Trimming shortened V by 4 bases and J by 5 bases, and 12 bases separated the two germline ends.

In this sample, this clonotype turned up many times. The chain links TRBV11-2 to TRBJ2-7; 9 bases match TRBD2. The V gene end was trimmed by 1 base and the J gene end by 1 base; junction bases not matched to a gene: 8. In germline, CDR1 is SGHAT, CDR2 FQNNGV. The CDR3 length is 17 residues. This CDR3 reads CASSLAGGGATSYEQYF. In DNA, the CDR3 is TGTGCCAGCAGCTTAGCTGGCGGGGGGGCCACATCCTACGAGCAGTACTTC.